These 9 T cell receptor beta chains were sequenced from one sample in a study of T cell clones after liver transplantation. Profiled with immunoSEQ multiplex PCR; TCRdb holds only in-frame clones, not every one. The sample has tens of thousands of clones, approximately 87% seen once. Sequenced material: CD8+ T cells from blood, taken 12 months after liver transplant. Receptors were obtained from a human patient who received a liver transplant. The T cells may come from the graft donor.

The chain links TRBV27 to TRBJ2-2; maybe TRBD1 (6 bases). Trimming left V 2 bases short and J 6 bases short, with 16 bases between. In germline, CDR1 is MNHEY, CDR2 SMNVEV (reference sequence). This CDR3 region has 16 residues. CDR3 sequence (DNA): TGTGCCAGCAGTTTACAGGGGACCCCTTCTCCCGGGGAGCTGTTTTTT. Translation gives CASSLQGTPSPGELFF.

CDR3 protein: CASSIALGDNEQFF. DNA of the CDR3: TGTGCCAGTAGTATAGCTCTAGGGGACAATGAGCAGTTCTTC. The chain joins TRBV19 to TRBJ2-1; TRBD1 is a possible D gene (5 bases). Germline V gives CDR1 LNHDA, CDR2 SQIVND (reference sequence). V dropped 1 base and J dropped 5 bases, with 9 bases sitting between them. This CDR3 has 14 amino acids.

This rearrangement joins TRBV7-2 to TRBJ2-2, with D uncertain. Between the trimmed V and J ends, which lost 3 bases and 1 base, there was a span of 3 bases. Germline-derived CDR1 and CDR2 are SGHTA and FQGNSA. The CDR3 runs to 13 residues. The CDR3 region is CASSLGNTGELFF. The DNA for the CDR3 is TGTGCCAGCAGCTTGGGGAACACCGGGGAGCTGTTTTTT. Full variable domain (outside the CDR3, taken from reference TRBV7-2 and TRBJ2-2): GAGVSQSPSNKVTEKGKDVELRCDPISGHTALYWYRQSLGQGLEFLIYFQGNSAPDKSGLPSDRFSAERTGGSVSTLTIQRTQQEDSAVYLCASSLGNTGELFFGEGSRLTVL.

This clone was observed a single time. The chain joins TRBV27 to TRBJ2-1; D is uncertain. The CDR3 consists of 15 residues. Germline V gene lookup returns CDR1 MNHEY and CDR2 SMNVEV (reference sequence). V lost 6 bases to trimming and J lost 9 bases, with 21 bases between them. As DNA, the CDR3 is TGTGCCAGCAGCCCGGACCCACCCCTCCAGGCTGAGCAGTTCTTC. Encoded protein: CASSPDPPLQAEQFF.

J is TRBJ2-1 and V is TRBV11-2; TRBD2 might be the D (6 bases). Germline V gene sequence: CDR1 SGHAT, CDR2 FQNNGV. The CDR3 sequence is 15 residues long. The V and J ends lost 3 bases and 5 bases respectively, with 14 bases between them. The DNA of the CDR3 is TGTGCCAGCAGCTTCGTCCTGACTAGAGACAATGAGCAGTTCTTC. Protein product: CASSFVLTRDNEQFF.

This clone was counted only a few times. The V gene is TRBV2, the J gene TRBJ1-1; D uncertain. This CDR3 comprises 12 residues. With 2 bases removed from V and 6 bases from J, the gap between germline ends came to 7 bases. The germline gives CDR1 SNHLY, CDR2 FYNNEI. This chain's CDR3 is CASSERESEAFF. CDR3 nucleotide sequence: TGTGCCAGCAGTGAAAGGGAGTCTGAAGCTTTCTTT.

V is TRBV9 and J is TRBJ2-4, with 7 bases matching TRBD2. The V segment lost 0 bases and the J segment 0 bases; nucleotides outside the gene matches: 18. This CDR3 is 21 amino acids long. The germline CDR1 and CDR2 sequences are SGDLS and YYNGEE. The CDR3 DNA reads as TGTGCCAGCAGCGTAGGCGGGGGTAATGAGGGAACTACGGTAGCCAAAAACATTCAGTACTTC. Its protein product is CASSVGGGNEGTTVAKNIQYF. The whole variable domain, filled in from reference TRBV9 and TRBJ2-4, reads DSGVTQTPKHLITATGQRVTLRCSPRSGDLSVYWYQQSLDQGLQFLIQYYNGEERAKGNILERFSAQQFPDLHSELNLSSLELGDSALYFCASSVGGGNEGTTVAKNIQYFGAGTRLSVL.

The chain carries TRBV4-1 and TRBJ2-7; 7 nucleotides match TRBD2. V was clipped by 1 base and J by 2 bases; unmatched bases: 2. CDR1 and CDR2 from the germline V gene are MGHRA and YSYEKL. The CDR3 spans 14 residues. The CDR3 sequence: CASSQGAGPYEQYF. In nucleotides, the CDR3 is TGCGCCAGCAGCCAAGGAGCGGGACCCTACGAGCAGTACTTC.

The chain links TRBV6-1 to TRBJ2-7; D possibly corresponds to TRBD2 (6 bases). Trimming cost V 7 bases and J 3 bases, with 16 bases left between them. Germline assignment: CDR1 MNHNS and CDR2 SASEGT. This CDR3 comprises 14 residues. The CDR3: CASIPWMGGYEQYF. The CDR3 DNA follows: TGTGCCAGCATCCCCTGGATGGGGGGCTACGAGCAGTACTTC.